The entry below gives a single T cell receptor beta chain sequence along with its context. The antigen remains unidentified. These data are taken from a study of T-cell memory formation after mild COVID-19. Study outcomes and limitations: Those CD4+ clones that contracted were mainly in CM and EM (CD8+ ones in EMRA).

TCRdb passed the 5' RACE reads through MiXCR, listing each CDR3 protein once. The table has more than 300,000 distinct CDR3 sequences, roughly an eighth seen once; the top ten hold around 23%. The CDR3 is 14 residues long. The V gene lost 2 bases and the J gene lost 9 bases, with 14 bases spanning the gap. Germline V gives CDR1 WSHSY, CDR2 SAAADI. V is TRBV10-2 and J is TRBJ1-5, with D possibly being TRBD1 (5 bases). Sequenced material: PBMCs or a T cell subset sorted from them (not recorded which). This clonotype was sampled from a man aged 18 to 29 who had mild COVID-19 (a few samples of this study predate the infection). Cell type and time point are not known. Here the CDR3 DNA reads TGCGCCAGCAGTGAGGGGACCTCTCCCCGGCCCCAGCATTTT. Translating it yields CASSEGTSPRPQHF.